Sequencing of this T cell receptor beta chain was carried out in a study of PD-1 blockade in mismatch repair-deficient tumors. Study background: All were previously treated, progressing patients with about a dozen mismatch repair-deficient cancer types. Study-wide results and limits: Tumor-resident clones, often absent from pretreatment blood, expanded after pembrolizumab and then contracted.

This clone was counted a few times. The antigen is undetermined. Trimming pared 3 bases from V and 6 bases from J, leaving 12 bases between. The CDR3 spans 13 residues. Germline-derived CDR1 and CDR2 are MGHRA and YSYEKL. TCRs were sequenced from a few patients responding to pembrolizumab. Profiled with immunoSEQ multiplex PCR; TCRdb holds only in-frame clones, not every one. The sample gives 100,000 to 150,000 clones, around 86% of which show up once; less than 15% is in the top ten. Sample: peripheral blood, taken 44 weeks after starting pembrolizumab. The chain employs TRBV4-1 and TRBJ2-7, with a weak D call TRBD1 (5 bases). The sequence came from an adult with mismatch repair-deficient cancer. CDR3 sequence: CASSHLGRGEQYF. Written as DNA, the CDR3 is TGCGCCAGCAGCCACCTAGGAAGGGGCGAGCAGTACTTC.